The 28 T cell receptor beta chains below come from one sample, sequenced in a study of identical twins. TCRdb recomputed calls from the 5' RACE reads with MiXCR, one row per CDR3 protein. The table lists just over 500,000 distinct CDR3 sequences, around 20% of them singletons, with 0.75% to 0.95% in the top ten. The same sample was also studied in work on T cells expressing NK-cell markers.

The sequenced sample was CD4+ T cells sorted from blood. These receptors came from a woman under 30 in good health.

The table lists this clonotype with a few counts. The chain recombines TRBV5-1 with TRBJ2-3; 10 bases are a match to TRBD2. The germline CDR1 and CDR2 sequences are SGHRS and YFSETQ. The CDR3 totals 17 residues. V trimming: 4 bases; J trimming: 2 bases; junction bases outside the gene matches: 10. CDR3 region: CASSAHKLAGFTDTQYF. CDR3 nucleotides: TGCGCCAGCAGCGCGCACAAACTAGCGGGATTCACAGATACGCAGTATTTT.

The V gene is TRBV11-2, the J gene TRBJ2-7; no clear D. V was cut by 5 bases and J by 3 bases, with 11 bases left in between. The CDR3 is made up of 13 amino acids. CDR1 is SGHAT, CDR2 FQNNGV, per germline. CDR3 sequence: CASSPPTSYEQYF. The CDR3 DNA sequence: TGTGCCAGCAGCCCCCCCACAAGCTACGAGCAGTACTTC.

The rearrangement uses TRBV10-3 and TRBJ2-3; D remains unclear. The CDR3 is 15 residues long. V dropped 3 bases and J dropped 0 bases, with 10 bases sitting between them. The germline V gene encodes CDR1 ENHRY and CDR2 SYGVKD. CDR3 nucleotide sequence: TGTGCCATCAGTGACTTACTAATCAGCACAGATACGCAGTATTTT. Amino acids: CAISDLLISTDTQYF.

This clonotype came up a few times. The chain employs TRBV6-5 and TRBJ2-7; no clear D gene. This CDR3 comprises 15 residues. CDR1 MNHEY and CDR2 SVGAGI come from the germline V gene. V was clipped by 2 bases and J by 1 base, with 12 bases between them. The CDR3 reads CASSYRVSVSYEQYF. CDR3 sequence (DNA): TGTGCCAGCAGTTACCGGGTCAGCGTTTCCTACGAGCAGTACTTC.

The chain combines TRBV15 with TRBJ2-1; 10 bases map to TRBD2. Germline CDR1 LNHNV, CDR2 YYDKDF (reference sequence). This CDR3 has 15 amino acids. Trimming cost V 2 bases and J 9 bases; bases outside gene matches: 7. The CDR3 spells CATSRPSGGAAEQFF. The CDR3 DNA is TGTGCCACCAGCAGACCAAGCGGGGGGGCGGCTGAGCAGTTCTTC.

This chain connects TRBV4-1 to TRBJ2-5; TRBD2 matches 7 bases. With V trimmed by 1 base and J by 0 bases, 2 bases remained unmatched. The CDR3 extends over 15 amino acids. Germline V gives CDR1 MGHRA, CDR2 YSYEKL. The CDR3 spells CASSQGLADQETQYF. CDR3 sequence (DNA): TGCGCCAGCAGCCAAGGACTAGCCGACCAAGAGACCCAGTACTTC.

There are a few counts of this clonotype. This chain joins TRBV6-1 and TRBJ2-3; a possible D gene is TRBD1 (5 bases). V was shortened by 6 bases and J by 0 bases, with 10 bases between the two germline ends. The CDR3 consists of 14 residues. Germline V gives CDR1 MNHNS, CDR2 SASEGT. The CDR3 loop is CASRSGLSTDTQYF. The CDR3 DNA sequence: TGTGCCAGCAGATCAGGGTTAAGCACAGATACGCAGTATTTT.

This clonotype showed up just a few times. The genes are TRBV5-1 and TRBJ1-2; TRBD1 might be the D (5 bases). V lost 4 bases to trimming and J lost 7 bases, with 17 bases between them. CDR3 length equals 14 residues. Per germline, CDR1 SGHRS and CDR2 YFSETQ. The CDR3 DNA reads as TGCGCCAGCAGCGGAAGTGGCAGGGTGGCTGGCTACACCTTC. Amino acids: CASSGSGRVAGYTF.

The chain has TRBV18 and TRBJ1-1; D gene unclear. The CDR3 length is 15 residues. The ends were cut back, 3 bases at V and 3 bases at J, with 14 bases in the middle. Germline V CDR1 and CDR2: KGHSH, LQKENI. CDR3 protein: CASSPQHGTDTEAFF. CDR3 sequence (DNA): TGTGCCAGCTCACCTCAGCACGGAACTGACACTGAAGCTTTCTTT.

This clonotype was seen a single time. The chain uses TRBV20-1 and TRBJ2-3, with 11 bases aligning to TRBD2. The germline V gene encodes CDR1 DFQATT and CDR2 SNEGSKA (reference sequence). This CDR3 region has 14 residues. V dropped 6 bases and J dropped 3; count of bases not matched to a gene: 5. CDR3 sequence (DNA): TGCAGTGCAATAGCGGGGGGGCCTACAGATACGCAGTATTTT. It translates to CSAIAGGPTDTQYF.

The chain employs TRBV28 and TRBJ2-7; possibly TRBD2 for D (5 bases). V shed 8 bases and J shed 2 bases, with 10 bases lying between them. The CDR3 totals 12 residues. Germline CDR1 is MDHEN and CDR2 is SYDVKM. As DNA, the CDR3 is TGTGCCAGCGGAGGTGGGGCCTACGAGCAGTACTTC. Protein product: CASGGGAYEQYF.

The rearrangement uses TRBV20-1 and TRBJ1-1; 7 bases align to TRBD1. V lost 2 bases and J lost 3; bases outside the gene matches: 6. This CDR3 region has 14 residues. Germline CDR1 reads DFQATT; CDR2 reads SNEGSKA (reference sequence). Here the CDR3 reads CSARSRDRDTEAFF. CDR3 DNA sequence: TGCAGTGCTAGATCCCGGGACAGAGACACTGAAGCTTTCTTT.

The chain recombines TRBV20-1 with TRBJ2-1, with D unclear. The CDR3 is 12 residues long. The V gene's germline CDR1 is DFQATT and CDR2 SNEGSKA (reference sequence). Trimming removed 1 base at V and 6 bases at J, with 7 bases between. The DNA for the CDR3 is TGCAGTGCTAGAGGCATCTTCAATGAGCAGTTCTTC. This translates into CSARGIFNEQFF.

This clonotype was seen ten or more times. V and J are TRBV29-1 and TRBJ1-5; D is perhaps TRBD1 (5 bases). This CDR3 comprises 12 residues. With 0 bases removed from V and 8 bases from J, the gap between germline ends came to 8 bases. Germline-derived CDR1 and CDR2 are SQVTM and ANQGSEA. The CDR3 bases are TGCAGCGTTGAAGATCCGGGGGAGCCCCAGCATTTT. Amino acid sequence: CSVEDPGEPQHF.

The chain has TRBV20-1 and TRBJ2-7; TRBD1 agrees at 8 bases. CDR1 is DFQATT, CDR2 SNEGSKA, per germline (reference sequence). V lost 0 bases to trimming and J lost 5 bases; unmatched junction nucleotides: 6. This CDR3 has 14 residues. Written as DNA, the CDR3 is TGCAGTGCTAGAGATCCAGTACAGGGGGACGAGCAGTACTTC. It translates to CSARDPVQGDEQYF.

The gene calls are TRBV27 and TRBJ2-2, with 9 bases fitting TRBD1. Germline CDR1 MNHEY, CDR2 SMNVEV (reference sequence). The trim removed 1 base at V and 7 bases at J, leaving 10 bases unmatched. This CDR3 spans 17 amino acids. For the CDR3, the DNA is TGTGCCAGCAGTTTATGGGGACGACAGGGGGTGATCGGGGAGCTGTTTTTT. Protein: CASSLWGRQGVIGELFF.

There are many counts of this clonotype. This chain uses TRBV7-3 with TRBJ1-2; TRBD1 agrees at 9 bases. The trim removed 5 bases at V and 5 bases at J, leaving 9 bases unmatched. Germline CDR1 SGHTA, CDR2 FQGTGA. The CDR3 is 15 residues long. The CDR3 DNA sequence: TGTGCCAGCAGCCCCGGTGGGGGACAGGGTTATGGCTACACCTTC. Its protein is CASSPGGGQGYGYTF.

This clonotype was found a few times. The chain has TRBV7-2 and TRBJ1-1; D gene uncertain. The V and J ends lost 5 bases and 4 bases respectively, with 11 bases between them. The CDR3 runs 13 residues. Germline V gives CDR1 SGHTA, CDR2 FQGNSA. The CDR3 spells CASSQKGGTEAFF. CDR3 in DNA: TGTGCCAGCAGCCAGAAGGGAGGCACTGAAGCTTTCTTT.

This clonotype was seen a few times. The chain couples TRBV6-1 to TRBJ2-5, with 9 bases lining up with TRBD1. The V segment lost 6 bases and the J segment 4 bases; nucleotides outside the gene matches: 3. CDR3 length: 13 residues. Germline CDR1 reads MNHNS; CDR2 reads SASEGT. CDR3 sequence reads: CASRGTGRETQYF. DNA for the CDR3: TGTGCCAGCAGGGGGACAGGGAGAGAGACCCAGTACTTC.

The J gene is TRBJ2-2, the V gene TRBV5-1; either TRBD1 or TRBD2 may supply D (5 bases each). The CDR3 has 15 amino acids. V lost 4 bases, J lost 6 bases, and 16 bases lay in between. Looked up from germline, CDR1 is SGHRS and CDR2 is YFSETQ. CDR3 sequence reads: CASSPSGTNAGELFF. As DNA, the CDR3 is TGCGCCAGCAGCCCCTCCGGGACCAACGCCGGGGAGCTGTTTTTT.

This clonotype showed up just a few times. The genes are TRBV12-3 or TRBV12-4 and TRBJ2-4; D is unresolved. The ends were cut back, 3 bases at V and 2 bases at J, with 8 bases in the middle. The CDR3 is 14 residues long. Here the CDR3 reads CASSFSVSKNIQYF. The CDR3 coding sequence is TGTGCCAGCAGTTTCAGTGTCTCCAAAAACATTCAGTACTTC.

This clonotype was observed a few times. The chain is built from TRBV27 and TRBJ1-2; a weak D match, TRBD1 (6 bases). CDR3 length: 16 residues. V was clipped by 4 bases and J by 8 bases, with 23 bases between them. From germline, CDR1 is MNHEY and CDR2 SMNVEV (reference sequence). The CDR3 here is CASSSLFQGGPMGYTF. CDR3 DNA sequence: TGTGCCAGCAGTTCCCTCTTTCAAGGGGGGCCTATGGGCTACACCTTC.

In this sample, this clonotype turned up a few times. The J gene is TRBJ2-1, the V gene TRBV4-3, with 10 bases lining up with TRBD2. CDR3 size: 12 residues. The germline V gene has CDR1 LGHNA and CDR2 YSLEER. V trimming: 11 bases; J trimming: 11 bases; junction bases outside the gene matches: 9. This CDR3 reads CAAGIAGGQQFF. In nucleotides, the CDR3 is TGCGCCGCGGGGATAGCGGGAGGCCAGCAGTTCTTC.

This clonotype showed up just a few times. This chain links TRBV14 with TRBJ2-7; 11 bases are a match to TRBD2. Per the germline V gene, CDR1 is SGHDN and CDR2 is FVKESK. Unmatched junction bases numbered 8, after V lost 2 bases and J lost 2 bases. CDR3 size: 17 residues. The CDR3 region has the DNA TGTGCCAGCAGCCAACGTACTAGCGGGAGTTGGACCTACGAGCAGTACTTC. Translation gives CASSQRTSGSWTYEQYF.

The chain uses TRBV20-1 and TRBJ1-1; weak D call: TRBD1 (6 bases). Germline CDR1 and CDR2: DFQATT and SNEGSKA (reference sequence). This CDR3 is built from 14 residues. V gave up 6 bases and J gave up 2 bases, with 16 bases separating them. Written as DNA, the CDR3 is TGCAGTGCCGATACAAGACAGGCAAACACTGAAGCTTTCTTT. Its protein product is CSADTRQANTEAFF.

The chain joins TRBV29-1 to TRBJ1-1; possibly TRBD1 for D (5 bases). Per the germline V gene, CDR1 is SQVTM and CDR2 is ANQGSEA. This CDR3 has 13 amino acids. V shed 5 bases and J shed 0 bases, with 10 bases lying between them. This CDR3 reads CSVRGDMNTEAFF. As DNA, the CDR3 is TGCAGCGTTAGAGGGGATATGAACACTGAAGCTTTCTTT. Looking up the rest from reference TRBV29-1 and TRBJ1-1 gives the full variable domain: SAVISQKPSRDICQRGTSLTIQCQVDSQVTMMFWYRQQPGQSLTLIATANQGSEATYESGFVIDKFPISRPNLTFSTLTVSNMSPEDSSIYLCSVRGDMNTEAFFGQGTRLTVV.

The chain joins TRBV6-1 to TRBJ1-6; 12 bases are a match to TRBD1. There are 15 residues in the CDR3. Trimming took 7 bases from V and 6 from J; bases not matched to a gene: 4. CDR1 is MNHNS, CDR2 SASEGT, per germline. CDR3: CASMGQGAFNSPLHF. CDR3 DNA sequence: TGTGCCAGCATGGGACAGGGGGCTTTTAATTCACCCCTCCACTTT.

The V gene is TRBV5-1, the J gene TRBJ1-1; TRBD1 aligns across 8 bases. Germline CDR1 reads SGHRS; CDR2 reads YFSETQ. This CDR3 region has 16 residues. V gave up 4 bases and J gave up 4 bases; unmatched junction bases: 12. In DNA form, the CDR3 reads TGCGCCAGCAGCACGACAGGGGCCTCGGGAAGCACTGAAGCTTTCTTT. This sequence encodes CASSTTGASGSTEAFF. Complete variable domain (other parts from reference TRBV5-1 and TRBJ1-1): KAGVTQTPRYLIKTRGQQVTLSCSPISGHRSVSWYQQTPGQGLQFLFEYFSETQRNKGNFPGRFSGRQFSNSRSEMNVSTLELGDSALYLCASSTTGASGSTEAFFGQGTRLTVV.